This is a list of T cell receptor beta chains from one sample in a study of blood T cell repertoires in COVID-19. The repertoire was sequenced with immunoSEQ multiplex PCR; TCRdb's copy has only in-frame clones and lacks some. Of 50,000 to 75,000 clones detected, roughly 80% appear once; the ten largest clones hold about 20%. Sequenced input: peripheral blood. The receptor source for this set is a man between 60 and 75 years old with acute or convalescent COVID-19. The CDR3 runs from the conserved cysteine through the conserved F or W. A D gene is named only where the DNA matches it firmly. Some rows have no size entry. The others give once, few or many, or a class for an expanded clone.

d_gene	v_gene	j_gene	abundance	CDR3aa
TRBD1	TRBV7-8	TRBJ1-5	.	CASRSTGFHQPQHF
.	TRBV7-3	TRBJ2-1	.	CASSLLENGEQFF
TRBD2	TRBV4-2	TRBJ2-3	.	CASSQDTLAGGVDTQYF
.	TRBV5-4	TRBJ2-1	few	CASSLIGGNEQFF
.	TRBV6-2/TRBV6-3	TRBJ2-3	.	CASSSRDTQYF
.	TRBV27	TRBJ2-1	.	CASSFSRRTSYNEQFF
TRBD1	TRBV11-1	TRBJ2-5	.	CASSLAGTDQETQYF
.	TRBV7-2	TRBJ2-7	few	CASSLRGLAGLAYEQYF
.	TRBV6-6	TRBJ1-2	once	CASSYGPTIYGYTF
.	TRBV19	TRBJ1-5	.	CATQGGISNQPQHF
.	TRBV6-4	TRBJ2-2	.	CASGDGGPTGELFF
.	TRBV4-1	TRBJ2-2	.	CASSQPGGTGELFF
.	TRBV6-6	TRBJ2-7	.	CASSYTSSYEQYF
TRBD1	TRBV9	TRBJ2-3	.	CASSVEGEGAADTQYF
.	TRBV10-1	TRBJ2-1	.	CASSESSYNEQFF
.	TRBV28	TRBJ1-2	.	CASSLVQGSYGYTF
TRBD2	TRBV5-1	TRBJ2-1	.	CASSLDGLAGVTRGDEQFF
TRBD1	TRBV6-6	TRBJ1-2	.	CASNPGQHHGYTF
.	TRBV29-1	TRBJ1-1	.	CSVGGTTGTRTEAFF
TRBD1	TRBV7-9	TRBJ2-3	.	CASSQYVRTGGFTDTQYF
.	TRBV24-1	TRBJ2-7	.	CATSDSTGTHNEQYF
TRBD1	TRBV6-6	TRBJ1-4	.	CASSYGGGAGEKLFF
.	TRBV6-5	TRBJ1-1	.	CASTASEVGTEAFF
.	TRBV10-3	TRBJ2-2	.	CAISESTKISAGLGTGELFF
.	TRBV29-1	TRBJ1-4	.	CSVAGATEKLFF
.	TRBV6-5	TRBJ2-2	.	CASSPPPTGELFF
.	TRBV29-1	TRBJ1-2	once	CSGQSSYGYTF
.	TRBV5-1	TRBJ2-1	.	CASSLDRQATYNEQFF
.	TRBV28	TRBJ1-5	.	CASSYRQRYQPQHF
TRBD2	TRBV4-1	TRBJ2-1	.	CASSQEWTSGRNEQFF
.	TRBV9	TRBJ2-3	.	CASSEGKSRLTDTQYF
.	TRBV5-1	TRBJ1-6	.	CASSLVAANEPLHF
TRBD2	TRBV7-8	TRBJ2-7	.	CASSLAQGLGLAGGHEQYF
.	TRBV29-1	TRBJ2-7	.	CSVEFGRGGEQYF
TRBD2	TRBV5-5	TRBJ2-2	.	CASSPGLAGGLNTGELFF
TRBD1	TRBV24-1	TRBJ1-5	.	CATSDQGGGNQPQHF
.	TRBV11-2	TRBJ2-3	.	CASSPVRANSTDTQYF
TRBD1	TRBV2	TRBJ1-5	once	CASGQMDREDQPQHF
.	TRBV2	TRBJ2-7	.	CASSPEAYEQYF
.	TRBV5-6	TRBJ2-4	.	CASSLETVSLAKNIQYF
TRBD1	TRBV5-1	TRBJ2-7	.	CASSSQGGTGNEQYF
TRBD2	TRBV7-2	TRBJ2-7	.	CASSWTSGRSSYEQYF
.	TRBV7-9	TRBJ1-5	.	CASSSTGSRNQPQHF
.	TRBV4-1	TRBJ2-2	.	CASSRTPANTGELFF
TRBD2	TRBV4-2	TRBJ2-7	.	CASSQDLARWDAGGSYEQYF
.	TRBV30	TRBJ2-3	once	CAWSVGGTDTQYF
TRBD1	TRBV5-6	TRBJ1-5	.	CASSYGQGALQPQHF
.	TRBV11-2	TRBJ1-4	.	CASSSNLNEKLFF
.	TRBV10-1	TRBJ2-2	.	CASSPILGGPAGELFF
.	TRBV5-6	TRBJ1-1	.	CASSLPKQGHTEAFF
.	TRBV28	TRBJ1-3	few	CASSLYGFSGNTIYF
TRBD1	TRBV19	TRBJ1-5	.	CASVVQGGSNQPQHF
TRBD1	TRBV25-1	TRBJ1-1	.	CASSEYSSGTVEGTEAFF
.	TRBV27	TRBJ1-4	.	CASSLRARSQGRVDEKLFF
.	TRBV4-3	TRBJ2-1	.	CASSQAFSSYNEQFF